Only a few counts were recorded for the clone carrying this TCR beta chain. The data stem from a study of blood T cell repertoires in COVID-19. Study in general: Donors in the United States, Italy and Spain gave samples during acute or convalescent COVID-19. The analysed material was cDNA or gDNA that came from T cells, B-cell-depleted T cells, or PBMCs.

Source study methods: Estimates of nucleated cell counts were drawn from the amplification of reference gene primers. Assay: immunoSEQ multiplex PCR; the TCRdb copy retains only in-frame clones and omits some. Clonal size and the V and J genes are those of that table, whereas D and trimming came from the DNA. The sample shows roughly 140,000 clones, around 86% of them seen only once. This sequence was found in a human donor in a cohort sampled during active COVID-19. Sequencing was done on a sample of peripheral blood.

The CDR3 DNA reads TGTGCCAGCAGCTTTGAGGGGACAGGGGGCGTTGAGCAGTACTTC. Protein product: CASSFEGTGGVEQYF. The chain carries TRBV5-6 and TRBJ2-7, with 12 bases fitting TRBD1. The CDR3 extends over 15 amino acids. After removal of 2 bases from V and 7 bases from J, the junction contained 7 bases not matched to a gene. CDR1 SGHDT and CDR2 YYEEEE come from the germline V gene.